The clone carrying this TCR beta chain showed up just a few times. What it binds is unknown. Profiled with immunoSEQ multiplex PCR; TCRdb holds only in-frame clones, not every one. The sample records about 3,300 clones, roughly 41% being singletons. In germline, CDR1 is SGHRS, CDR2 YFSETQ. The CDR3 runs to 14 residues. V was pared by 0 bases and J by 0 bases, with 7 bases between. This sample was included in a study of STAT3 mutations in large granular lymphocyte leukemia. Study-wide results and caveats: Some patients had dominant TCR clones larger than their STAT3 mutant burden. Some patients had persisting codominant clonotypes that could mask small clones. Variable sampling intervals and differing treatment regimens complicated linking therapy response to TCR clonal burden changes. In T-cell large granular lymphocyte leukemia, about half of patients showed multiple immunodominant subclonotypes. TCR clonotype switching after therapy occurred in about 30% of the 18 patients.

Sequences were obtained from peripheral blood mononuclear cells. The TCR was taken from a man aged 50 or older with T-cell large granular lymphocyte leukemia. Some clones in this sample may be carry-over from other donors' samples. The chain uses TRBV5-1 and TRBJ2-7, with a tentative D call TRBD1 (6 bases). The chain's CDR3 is CASSLGQASYEQYF. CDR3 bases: TGCGCCAGCAGCTTGGGACAGGCCTCCTACGAGCAGTACTTC. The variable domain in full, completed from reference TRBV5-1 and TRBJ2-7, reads KAGVTQTPRYLIKTRGQQVTLSCSPISGHRSVSWYQQTPGQGLQFLFEYFSETQRNKGNFPGRFSGRQFSNSRSEMNVSTLELGDSALYLCASSLGQASYEQYFGPGTRLTVT.